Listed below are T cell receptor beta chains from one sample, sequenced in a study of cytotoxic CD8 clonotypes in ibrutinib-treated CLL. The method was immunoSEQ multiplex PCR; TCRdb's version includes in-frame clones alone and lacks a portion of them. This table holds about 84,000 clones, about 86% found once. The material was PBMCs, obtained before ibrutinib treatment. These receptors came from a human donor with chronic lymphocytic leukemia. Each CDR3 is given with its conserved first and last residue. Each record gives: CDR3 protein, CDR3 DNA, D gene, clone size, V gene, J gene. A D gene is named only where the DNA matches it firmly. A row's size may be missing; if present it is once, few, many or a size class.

CASSHGFKVTKVSYEQYF	TGTGCCAGCAGCCACGGATTCAAGGTCACTAAGGTCTCCTACGAGCAGTACTTC	.	.	TRBV28	TRBJ2-7
CASKEGQGYSGNTIYF	TGTGCCAGCAAGGAAGGACAGGGTTACTCTGGAAACACCATATATTTT	TRBD1	.	TRBV28	TRBJ1-3
CASGLVLNQPQHF	TGTGCTAGTGGTTTGGTATTAAATCAGCCCCAGCATTTT	.	few	TRBV12-5	TRBJ1-5
CASSLTGGSNYGYTF	TGTGCCAGCAGTTTGACAGGGGGTAGTAACTATGGCTACACCTTC	TRBD1	.	TRBV27	TRBJ1-2
CASSIPGTAGANVLTF	TGTGCCAGTAGTATCCCAGGGACGGCGGGGGCCAACGTCCTGACTTTC	.	.	TRBV19	TRBJ2-6
CASRPDRGSRPGEQYF	TGTGCCAGCAGGCCGGACAGGGGGTCTAGGCCGGGCGAGCAGTACTTC	TRBD1	.	TRBV28	TRBJ2-7
CASSLRTSGRNIQYF	TGTGCCAGCAGTTTGCGAACTAGCGGGAGGAACATTCAGTACTTC	TRBD2	medium-sized	TRBV27	TRBJ2-4
CASSPSWASGKPYEQYF	TGTGCCAGCAGCCCGAGTTGGGCTAGCGGGAAACCCTACGAGCAGTACTTC	TRBD2	.	TRBV5-4	TRBJ2-7
CASSLSGSSTDTQYF	TGCGCCAGCAGCTTAAGCGGGAGTAGCACAGATACGCAGTATTTT	TRBD2	.	TRBV5-1	TRBJ2-3
CSVVITGYEQYF	TGCAGCGTCGTTATAACGGGCTACGAGCAGTACTTC	.	.	TRBV29-1	TRBJ2-7
CASSLVVGTGGRGNQPQHF	TGTGCCAGCAGCTTAGTAGTAGGTACAGGGGGTAGAGGCAATCAGCCCCAGCATTTT	TRBD1	.	TRBV7-9	TRBJ1-5
CASSEGGKVYGYTF	TGTGCCAGCAGTGAAGGGGGGAAGGTATATGGCTACACCTTC	.	.	TRBV6-1	TRBJ1-2
CASSSAELSSYEQYF	TGCGCCAGCAGCTCCGCCGAACTGAGCTCCTACGAGCAGTACTTC	.	.	TRBV5-1	TRBJ2-7
CASTTGTETYEQYF	TGTGCCAGCACAACCGGGACAGAAACCTACGAGCAGTACTTC	TRBD1	once	TRBV2	TRBJ2-7
CASSQDRAGQPQHF	TGCGCCAGCAGCCAGGACAGGGCTGGCCAGCCCCAGCATTTT	TRBD1	.	TRBV4-1	TRBJ1-5
CASSPRTGVTEAFF	TGTGCCAGCAGCCCACGAACAGGGGTCACTGAAGCTTTCTTT	TRBD1	.	TRBV9	TRBJ1-1